This record looks at one TCR beta chain sequence and its context. Its antigen remains unknown. One end of the junction varies from germline; a read error may be responsible. Amplification targeted TCR beta CDR3 regions from RNA transcripts. First-round RT-PCR of the TCR CDR3 relied on the HTBI primer set. One entry per CDR3 protein, called by TCRdb with MiXCR from the multiplex PCR reads. The data contain roughly 380,000 distinct CDR3 sequences, approximately 12% of them singletons. This specimen belongs to a study of T cells in Graves' hyperthyroidism and ophthalmopathy. Study conclusions and caveats: Clonotypes that were expanded in thyroid above 0.001 mostly appeared in blood too.

Pregnant or lactating patients were excluded, as were those with uncontrolled infection or other autoimmune disease. Diagnoses used clinical symptoms, serum thyroxine and TRAb, thyroid ultrasound and orbital computed tomography. Using 10 ml of fresh peripheral blood, PBMCs were prepared. The sample comprised blood. This TCR came from a man younger than 45 with Graves' hyperthyroidism that later progressed to Graves' ophthalmopathy.

Here the CDR3 DNA reads TGCAGTGCTAGAGATCTACAGGGTAGGGGGTACAATGAGGAGTTCTTC. Encoded protein: CSARDLQGRGYNEEFF. This chain joins TRBV20-1 and TRBJ2-1; a weak D match, TRBD1 (6 bases). The CDR3 is made up of 16 amino acids. From germline, CDR1 is DFQATT and CDR2 SNEGSKA (reference sequence).